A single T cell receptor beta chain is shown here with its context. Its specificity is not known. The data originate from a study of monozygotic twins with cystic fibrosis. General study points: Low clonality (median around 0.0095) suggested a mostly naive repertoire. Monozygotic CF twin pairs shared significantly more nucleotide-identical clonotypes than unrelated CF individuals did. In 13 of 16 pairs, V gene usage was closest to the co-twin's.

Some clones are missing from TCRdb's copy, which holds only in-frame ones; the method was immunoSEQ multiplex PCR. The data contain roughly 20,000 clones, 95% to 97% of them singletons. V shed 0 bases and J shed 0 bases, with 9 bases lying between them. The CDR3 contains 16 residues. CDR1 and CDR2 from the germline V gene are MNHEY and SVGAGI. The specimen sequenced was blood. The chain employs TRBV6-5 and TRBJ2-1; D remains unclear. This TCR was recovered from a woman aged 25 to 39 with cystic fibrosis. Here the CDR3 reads CASSYSVLSSYNEQFF. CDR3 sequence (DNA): TGTGCCAGCAGTTACTCGGTGCTAAGCTCCTACAATGAGCAGTTCTTC.